This entry features one T cell receptor beta chain sequence. Its antigen is unidentified. The CDR3 is 15 residues long. CDR1 SEHNR and CDR2 FQNEAQ come from the germline V gene (reference sequence). Trimming at V came to 1 base and at J to 2 bases, leaving 0 bases not matched to a gene. These data originate in a study of shared clonotypes between healthy human individuals. Study-wide background: A donor's plate count was three for CD4 naive and three for CD4 memory; CD8 naive had two and CD8 memory one. General study results and limits: Non-shared clonotypes were found to have lower generation probabilities than the clonotypes that were shared by all four of the sorted-subset donors. Naive subsets typically showed greater estimated richness than memory subsets.

This table comes from immunoSEQ multiplex PCR, and its TCRdb copy is limited to in-frame clones, with some not included. The sample holds around 1,100,000 clones, about 72% seen once. J is TRBJ1-5 and V is TRBV7-9, with 9 bases aligning to TRBD1. This TCR derives from a man in his late teens or twenties in good health. Some clones in this sample may be carry-over from other donors' samples. The specimen sequenced was memory CD4+ T cells from PBMCs. Indicated subset: CD45RA-negative fraction. CDR3 in amino acids: CASSLGTGGNQPQHF. The CDR3 nucleotides are TGTGCCAGCAGCTTAGGGACAGGGGGCAATCAGCCCCAGCATTTT.